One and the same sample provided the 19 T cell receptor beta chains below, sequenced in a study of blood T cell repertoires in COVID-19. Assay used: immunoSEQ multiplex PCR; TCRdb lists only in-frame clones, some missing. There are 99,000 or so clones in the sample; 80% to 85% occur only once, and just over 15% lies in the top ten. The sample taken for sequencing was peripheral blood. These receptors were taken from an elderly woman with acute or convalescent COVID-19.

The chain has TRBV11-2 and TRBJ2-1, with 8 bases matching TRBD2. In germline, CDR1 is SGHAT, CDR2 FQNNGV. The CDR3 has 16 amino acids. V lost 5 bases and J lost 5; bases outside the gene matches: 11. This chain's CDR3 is CASSLYDGGRHNEQFF. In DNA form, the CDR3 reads TGTGCCAGCAGCCTTTACGACGGCGGGAGGCACAATGAGCAGTTCTTC. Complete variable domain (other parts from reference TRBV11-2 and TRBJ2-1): EAGVAQSPRYKIIEKRQSVAFWCNPISGHATLYWYQQILGQGPKLLIQFQNNGVVDDSQLPKDRFSAERLKGVDSTLKIQPAKLEDSAVYLCASSLYDGGRHNEQFFGPGTRLTVL.

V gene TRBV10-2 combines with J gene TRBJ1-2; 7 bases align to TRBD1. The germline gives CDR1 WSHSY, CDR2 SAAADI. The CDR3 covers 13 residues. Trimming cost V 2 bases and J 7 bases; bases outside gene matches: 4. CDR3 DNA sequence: TGCGCCAGCAGTGAGATAGGGGGCGGTGGCTACACCTTC. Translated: CASSEIGGGGYTF.

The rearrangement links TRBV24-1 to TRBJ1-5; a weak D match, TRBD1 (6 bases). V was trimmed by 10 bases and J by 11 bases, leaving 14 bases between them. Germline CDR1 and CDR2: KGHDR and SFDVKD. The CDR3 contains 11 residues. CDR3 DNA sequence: TGTGCCACGGGGACCCCAGGGGCCCAGCATTTT. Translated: CATGTPGAQHF.

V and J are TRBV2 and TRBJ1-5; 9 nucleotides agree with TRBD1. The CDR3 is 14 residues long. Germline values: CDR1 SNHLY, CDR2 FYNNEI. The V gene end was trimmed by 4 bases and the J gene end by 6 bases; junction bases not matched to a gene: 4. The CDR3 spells CASSGGQGFQPQHF. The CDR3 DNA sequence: TGTGCCAGCAGTGGGGGACAGGGTTTTCAGCCCCAGCATTTT.

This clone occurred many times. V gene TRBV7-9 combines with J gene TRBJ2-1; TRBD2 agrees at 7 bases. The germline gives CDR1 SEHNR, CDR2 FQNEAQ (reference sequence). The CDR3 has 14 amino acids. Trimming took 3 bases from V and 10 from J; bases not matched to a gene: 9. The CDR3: CASSFSAGPTEQFF. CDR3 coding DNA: TGTGCCAGCAGCTTCTCAGCGGGACCCACGGAGCAGTTCTTC.

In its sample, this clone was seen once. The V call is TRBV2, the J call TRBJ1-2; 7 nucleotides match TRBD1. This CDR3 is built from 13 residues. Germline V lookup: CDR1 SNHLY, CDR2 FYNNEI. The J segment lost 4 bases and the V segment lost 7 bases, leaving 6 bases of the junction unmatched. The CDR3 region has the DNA TGTGCCAGCACTGCCCGGGACAGCTATGGCTACACCTTC. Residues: CASTARDSYGYTF.

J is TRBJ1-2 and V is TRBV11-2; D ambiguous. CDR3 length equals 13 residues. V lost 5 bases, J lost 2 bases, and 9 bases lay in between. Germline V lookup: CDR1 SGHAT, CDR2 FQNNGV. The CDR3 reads CASSPDKNYGYTF. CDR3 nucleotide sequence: TGTGCCAGCAGCCCTGACAAGAACTATGGCTACACCTTC.

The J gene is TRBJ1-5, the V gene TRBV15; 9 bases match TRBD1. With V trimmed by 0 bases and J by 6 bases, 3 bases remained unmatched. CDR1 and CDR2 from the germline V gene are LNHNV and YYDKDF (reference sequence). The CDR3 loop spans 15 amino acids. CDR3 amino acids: CATSRDRGQGQPQHF. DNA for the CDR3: TGTGCCACCAGCAGAGATCGGGGACAGGGTCAGCCCCAGCATTTT.

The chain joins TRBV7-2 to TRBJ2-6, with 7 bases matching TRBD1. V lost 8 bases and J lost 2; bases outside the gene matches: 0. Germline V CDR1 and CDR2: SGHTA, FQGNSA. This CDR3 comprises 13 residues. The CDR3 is CASDRAGANVLTF. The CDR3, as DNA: TGTGCCAGCGACAGGGCTGGGGCCAACGTCCTGACTTTC.

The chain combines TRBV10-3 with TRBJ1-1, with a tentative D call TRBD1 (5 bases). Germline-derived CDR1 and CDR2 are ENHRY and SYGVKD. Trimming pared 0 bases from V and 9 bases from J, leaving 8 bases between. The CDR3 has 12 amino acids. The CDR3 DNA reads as TGTGCCATCAGTGAGTCTCAGGGCCAAGCTTTCTTT. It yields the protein CAISESQGQAFF.

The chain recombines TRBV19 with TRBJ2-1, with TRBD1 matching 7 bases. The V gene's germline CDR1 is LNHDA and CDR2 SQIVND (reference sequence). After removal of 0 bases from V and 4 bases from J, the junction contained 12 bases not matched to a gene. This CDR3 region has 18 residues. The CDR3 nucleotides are TGTGCCAGTAGTATAGAAGGGGGCCGGGGCCAGAGATACAATGAGCAGTTCTTC. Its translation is CASSIEGGRGQRYNEQFF.

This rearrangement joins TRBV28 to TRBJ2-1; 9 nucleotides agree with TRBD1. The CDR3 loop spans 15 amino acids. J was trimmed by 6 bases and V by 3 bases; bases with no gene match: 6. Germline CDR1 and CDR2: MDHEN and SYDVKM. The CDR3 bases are TGTGCCAGCAGTTTTAACAGGGGGCGATCCAATGAGCAGTTCTTC. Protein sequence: CASSFNRGRSNEQFF.

The CDR3 region has the DNA TGTGCCAGCAGTCCCCACATTTCCAATTCACCCCTCCACTTT. This codes for CASSPHISNSPLHF. This rearrangement joins TRBV27 to TRBJ1-6; D is ambiguous. This CDR3 region has 14 residues. The V end was cut by 5 bases, the J end by 7 bases, with 12 bases between. Germline loops: CDR1 MNHEY, CDR2 SMNVEV (reference sequence).

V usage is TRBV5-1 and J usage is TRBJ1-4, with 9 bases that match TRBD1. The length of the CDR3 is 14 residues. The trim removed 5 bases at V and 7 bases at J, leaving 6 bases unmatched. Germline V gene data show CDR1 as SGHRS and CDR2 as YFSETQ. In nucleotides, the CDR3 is TGCGCCAGCAGACCTACAGGGGGCGGTGAAAAACTGTTTTTT. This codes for CASRPTGGGEKLFF. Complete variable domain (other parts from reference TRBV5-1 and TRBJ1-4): KAGVTQTPRYLIKTRGQQVTLSCSPISGHRSVSWYQQTPGQGLQFLFEYFSETQRNKGNFPGRFSGRQFSNSRSEMNVSTLELGDSALYLCASRPTGGGEKLFFGSGTQLSVL.

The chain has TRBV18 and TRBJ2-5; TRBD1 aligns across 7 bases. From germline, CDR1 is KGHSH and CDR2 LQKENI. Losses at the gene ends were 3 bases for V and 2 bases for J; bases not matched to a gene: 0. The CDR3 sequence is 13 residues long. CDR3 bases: TGTGCCAGCTCACCGACAGGGCAAGAGACCCAGTACTTC. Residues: CASSPTGQETQYF.

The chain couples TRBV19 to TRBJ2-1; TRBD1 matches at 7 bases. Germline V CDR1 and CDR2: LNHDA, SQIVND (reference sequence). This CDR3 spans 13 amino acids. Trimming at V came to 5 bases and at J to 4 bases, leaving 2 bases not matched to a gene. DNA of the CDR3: TGTGCCAGTAGTGTGGGACAGTACAATGAGCAGTTCTTC. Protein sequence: CASSVGQYNEQFF. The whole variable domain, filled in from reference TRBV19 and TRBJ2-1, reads DGGITQSPKYLFRKEGQNVTLSCEQNLNHDAMYWYRQDPGQGLRLIYYSQIVNDFQKGDIAEGYSVSREKKESFPLTVTSAQKNPTAFYLCASSVGQYNEQFFGPGTRLTVL.

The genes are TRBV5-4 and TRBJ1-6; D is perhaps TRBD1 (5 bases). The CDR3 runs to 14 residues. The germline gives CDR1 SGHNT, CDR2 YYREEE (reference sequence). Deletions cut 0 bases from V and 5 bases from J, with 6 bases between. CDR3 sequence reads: CASSLGQNNSPLHF. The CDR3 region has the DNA TGTGCCAGCAGCTTGGGACAGAATAATTCACCCCTCCACTTT.

CDR3 nucleotides: TGTGCCAGCAGCTTGGGACTAACGACTGAAGCTTTCTTT. It specifies CASSLGLTTEAFF. The chain employs TRBV11-2 and TRBJ1-1; a weak D match, TRBD1 (5 bases). This CDR3 contains 13 residues. V lost 3 bases, J lost 5 bases, and 10 bases lay in between. Germline CDR1 SGHAT, CDR2 FQNNGV.

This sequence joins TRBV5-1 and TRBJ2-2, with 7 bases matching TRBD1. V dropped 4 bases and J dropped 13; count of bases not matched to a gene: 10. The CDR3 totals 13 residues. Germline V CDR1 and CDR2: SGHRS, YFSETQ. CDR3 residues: CASSPDVGQVLFF. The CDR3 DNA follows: TGCGCCAGCAGCCCCGACGTCGGACAGGTGCTGTTTTTT.